These 2 T cell receptor beta chains were all obtained from the same sample, sequenced in a study of identical twins. TCRdb fed the 5' RACE reads into MiXCR, producing one record per CDR3 protein. Of 690,000 or so distinct CDR3 sequences detected, 6% to 6.5% appear once; the ten largest clones hold approximately 1.6%. Sequencing was performed on naive T cells sorted from blood. The receptors come from a man between 18 and 35 years old in good health.

This clonotype was counted ten times or more. The chain recombines TRBV15 with TRBJ1-2; D perhaps matches TRBD1 (6 bases). This CDR3 has 13 amino acids. V was trimmed by 0 bases and J by 7 bases, leaving 9 bases between them. The germline CDR1 and CDR2 sequences are LNHNV and YYDKDF (reference sequence). The CDR3 loop is CATSRDPGAGYTF. CDR3 bases: TGTGCCACCAGCAGAGATCCAGGGGCTGGCTACACCTTC.

The CDR3 DNA is TGCGCCAGCAGCCCCGGGACTAGCGGGAGTGGGGGTTTATACGAGCAGTACGTC. This encodes CASSPGTSGSGGLYEQYV. This chain uses TRBV4-1 with TRBJ2-7; 14 nucleotides align to TRBD2. J lost 4 bases, V lost 4 bases, and 12 bases had no gene match. Germline V gene data show CDR1 as MGHRA and CDR2 as YSYEKL. This CDR3 contains 18 residues.